This T cell receptor (beta chain) was documented in a study of graft-versus-host responses after intestinal transplantation. As for the study in general: Recipients were all induced with anti-thymocyte globulin, then given tacrolimus and steroids for around three years.

Study-wide results and caveats: Early declines in HvG clones that occurred post-transplant were associated with peak circulating GvH clone levels.

Germline CDR1 reads MNHNS; CDR2 reads SASEGT. Trimming pared 6 bases from V and 8 bases from J, leaving 17 bases between. This CDR3 region has 15 residues. Worth noting for this clone: Its target is unknown.

Only in-frame clones appear in the TCRdb table, and some are missing; sequencing was by immunoSEQ multiplex PCR. The data show 71,000 or so clones, around 91% seen once. This sample comprised unstimulated CD8+ T cells sorted from spleen or lymph node cells, obtained before intestinal transplant. The clonotype was recovered from a human donor who received an intestinal transplant. V is TRBV6-1 and J is TRBJ1-6; no reliable D call. The CDR3 is CASRPQGGIDSPLHF. The CDR3, as DNA: TGTGCCAGCAGACCGCAAGGAGGCATAGATTCACCCCTCCACTTT.